This is a list of T cell receptor beta chains from one sample in a study of control samples from healthy donors and cancer patients. Here immunoSEQ multiplex PCR was the method, and the copy in TCRdb shows in-frame clones only, minus some. Of over 150,000 clones in the sample, roughly 94% were seen once. The source material was blood. Every receptor here comes from a middle-aged man in good health. Both conserved end residues are part of each CDR3. D genes are given only for firm matches.

v_gene: TRBV28
len: 16
d_gene: TRBD1
CDR3aa: CASNPLGQGADQPQHF

v_gene: TRBV27
len: 13
d_gene: .
CDR3aa: CASRTGMNTEAFF

v_gene: TRBV5-6
len: 12
d_gene: .
CDR3aa: CASSYGQLEAFF

v_gene: TRBV3-1/TRBV3-2
len: 13
d_gene: .
CDR3aa: CASSQEGYTEAFF

v_gene: TRBV19
len: 13
d_gene: .
CDR3aa: CASKGPRTGELFF

v_gene: TRBV27
len: 14
d_gene: TRBD1
CDR3aa: CASSRTGGFYGYTF

v_gene: TRBV30
len: 12
d_gene: .
CDR3aa: CAWEGGNSPLHF

v_gene: TRBV19
len: 13
d_gene: .
CDR3aa: CASKLDLNTEAFF

v_gene: TRBV4-3
len: 16
d_gene: .
CDR3aa: CASSQVLGTAKNIQYF

v_gene: TRBV5-5
len: 18
d_gene: .
CDR3aa: CASSKGDEKGGRVEGYTF

v_gene: TRBV15
len: 13
d_gene: .
CDR3aa: CATSSHRFGEQFF

v_gene: TRBV7-2
len: 16
d_gene: TRBD2
CDR3aa: CASSLVAGSITGELFF

v_gene: TRBV11-2
len: 14
d_gene: .
CDR3aa: CASSFQGGNTEAFF

v_gene: TRBV5-1
len: 15
d_gene: .
CDR3aa: CASSLSLDRNTEAFF

v_gene: TRBV4-3
len: 16
d_gene: .
CDR3aa: CASSQNPSGPTYEQYF

v_gene: TRBV2
len: 12
d_gene: .
CDR3aa: CASSRESYGYTF

v_gene: TRBV10-3
len: 13
d_gene: .
CDR3aa: CAIRRESDYGYTF

v_gene: TRBV5-1
len: 14
d_gene: .
CDR3aa: CASSFAGGENEQYF

v_gene: TRBV28
len: 14
d_gene: TRBD2
CDR3aa: CASSSGLAYNIQYF

v_gene: TRBV5-4
len: 12
d_gene: .
CDR3aa: CASSLGDWGYTF

v_gene: TRBV4-3
len: 15
d_gene: .
CDR3aa: CASSPGGSGANVLTF

v_gene: TRBV5-4
len: 12
d_gene: .
CDR3aa: CASSLDEETQYF

v_gene: TRBV7-8
len: 18
d_gene: TRBD2
CDR3aa: CASSLVSAGGAGANVLTF

v_gene: TRBV4-3
len: 15
d_gene: .
CDR3aa: CASSQDSRGPYEQYF

v_gene: TRBV9
len: 16
d_gene: TRBD1
CDR3aa: CASSPDNRGRYTEAFF

v_gene: TRBV11-2
len: 13
d_gene: .
CDR3aa: CASSPGENQPQHF

v_gene: TRBV27
len: 12
d_gene: .
CDR3aa: CASRSGVYGYTF

v_gene: TRBV27
len: 13
d_gene: .
CDR3aa: CASRPGNNSPLHF

v_gene: TRBV11-2
len: 15
d_gene: .
CDR3aa: CASSLVGGANEKLFF

v_gene: TRBV28
len: 15
d_gene: .
CDR3aa: CATSLRGTYNSPLHF

v_gene: TRBV19
len: 13
d_gene: .
CDR3aa: CASSLGLGTEAFF

v_gene: TRBV29-1
len: 14
d_gene: TRBD1
CDR3aa: CSARGQGVHNEQFF

v_gene: TRBV19
len: 14
d_gene: .
CDR3aa: CASKGGSYTGELFF

v_gene: TRBV6-1
len: 13
d_gene: .
CDR3aa: CASSEGGTDTQYF

v_gene: TRBV6-5
len: 13
d_gene: .
CDR3aa: CASTHRAEETQYF

v_gene: TRBV6-6
len: 12
d_gene: .
CDR3aa: CASSTGGDEQFF